This is a list of T cell receptor beta chains from one sample in a study of response to subunit inactivated influenza vaccine. TCRdb reprocessed the RT-PCR reads via MiXCR and lists one record per CDR3 protein. In the table there are 280,000 or so distinct CDR3 sequences, less than 25% of which are singletons. The specimen comprised PBMCs from blood, sampled 21 months after vaccination. The receptors originated from a man between 50 and 75 years old who received an inactivated influenza vaccine. Both conserved end residues are part of each CDR3. A D gene is named only where the DNA matches it firmly. Not all rows give a size; the values are once, few, many and, for expanded clones, a class.

V gene	clone size	J gene	D gene	CDR3 protein	CDR3 DNA
TRBV7-9	few	TRBJ1-5	NA	CASSLVGEGNQPQHF	TGTGCCAGCAGCTTAGTCGGTGAGGGCAATCAGCCCCAGCATTTT
TRBV5-1	few	TRBJ1-3	TRBD1	CASSLQGATGNTIYF	TGCGCCAGCAGCCTACAGGGGGCAACTGGAAACACCATATATTTT
TRBV30	NA	TRBJ1-2	NA	CAWSVKQGRGYTF	TGTGCCTGGAGTGTAAAGCAGGGACGAGGCTACACCTTC
TRBV4-1	few	TRBJ1-1	TRBD1	CASSQGYRGLVAFF	TGCGCCAGCAGCCAGGGCTACAGGGGGCTAGTAGCTTTCTTT
TRBV12-3/TRBV12-4	NA	TRBJ2-1	NA	CASSFDASSYNEQFF	TGTGCCAGCAGTTTTGACGCCAGCTCCTACAATGAGCAGTTCTTC
TRBV7-6	few	TRBJ1-4	NA	CASSLKSGTNEKLFF	TGTGCCAGCAGCTTAAAATCAGGGACTAATGAAAAACTGTTTTTT
TRBV6-1	few	TRBJ1-1	NA	CASSESNRHTEAFF	TGTGCCAGCAGTGAATCAAACAGACACACTGAAGCTTTCTTT
TRBV27	NA	TRBJ1-5	NA	CASSPAVWGNQPQHF	TGTGCCAGCAGCCCAGCCGTTTGGGGGAATCAGCCCCAGCATTTT
TRBV29-1	NA	TRBJ2-1	NA	CSVEVEGYEQFF	TGCAGCGTTGAGGTAGAGGGGTATGAGCAGTTCTTC
TRBV4-3	NA	TRBJ2-3	TRBD2	CASSHLAGVVNTQYF	TGCGCCAGCAGCCATCTAGCGGGGGTGGTAAATACGCAGTATTTT
TRBV25-1	NA	TRBJ2-3	TRBD2	CASESSGGPDTQYF	TGTGCCAGCGAAAGTAGCGGGGGGCCAGATACGCAGTATTTT
TRBV4-3	NA	TRBJ1-4	TRBD1	CASSPRDRDGKLFF	TGCGCCAGCAGCCCCCGGGACAGGGACGGAAAACTGTTTTTT
TRBV2	many	TRBJ1-2	TRBD1	CASSALTGTGVSGYTF	TGTGCCAGCAGCGCTCTAACCGGGACAGGGGTTTCTGGCTACACCTTC
TRBV28	few	TRBJ2-1	TRBD2	CASKLGGSSYNEQFF	TGTGCCAGTAAATTGGGCGGGAGCTCCTACAATGAGCAGTTCTTC
TRBV6-2/TRBV6-3	NA	TRBJ1-1	NA	CASGSSGAYTEAFF	TGTGCCAGCGGTTCGTCAGGAGCTTACACTGAAGCTTTCTTT
TRBV29-1	many	TRBJ1-5	NA	CSALDGNQPQHF	TGCAGCGCCCTAGACGGCAATCAGCCCCAGCATTTT
TRBV30	NA	TRBJ1-2	NA	CAWALGQLFPSPYGYTF	TGTGCCTGGGCACTCGGACAGCTATTCCCCTCACCCTATGGCTACACCTTC
TRBV20-1	once	TRBJ2-7	NA	CSVPPITRDEQYF	TGCAGTGTCCCCCCTATAACCAGGGACGAGCAGTACTTC
TRBV5-1	NA	TRBJ2-3	NA	CASSLGAGSTDTQYF	TGCGCCAGCAGCCTTGGGGCAGGGAGCACAGATACGCAGTATTTT
TRBV7-2	few	TRBJ2-3	NA	CASSRDRYTDTQYF	TGTGCCAGCAGCCGTGACAGATACACAGATACGCAGTATTTT
TRBV7-2	few	TRBJ1-2	TRBD1	CASSSTTGGSLGYTF	TGTGCCAGCAGCTCAACGACAGGGGGCTCTCTTGGCTACACCTTC
TRBV28	few	TRBJ2-1	TRBD2	CASRLSGRGAEQFF	TGTGCCAGCAGGCTCAGCGGGAGGGGGGCTGAGCAGTTCTTC
TRBV28	many	TRBJ1-2	NA	CASSFSQGRGWGGYTF	TGTGCCAGCAGTTTTTCCCAGGGACGAGGTTGGGGCGGCTACACCTTC
TRBV9	NA	TRBJ2-3	NA	CASSVVQDTDTQYF	TGTGCCAGCAGCGTAGTACAGGACACAGATACGCAGTATTTT
TRBV11-1	few	TRBJ2-2	NA	CASSLGGVRTGELFF	TGTGCCAGCAGCTTAGGTGGGGTTCGGACCGGGGAGCTGTTTTTT
TRBV27	NA	TRBJ2-7	TRBD2	CASRIAGGSSQQYF	TGTGCCAGCAGGATAGCGGGAGGTTCCTCTCAGCAGTACTTC
TRBV20-1	NA	TRBJ1-4	TRBD1	CSASSPRGTREKLFF	TGCAGTGCTAGCTCCCCCAGGGGGACTCGGGAAAAACTGTTTTTT